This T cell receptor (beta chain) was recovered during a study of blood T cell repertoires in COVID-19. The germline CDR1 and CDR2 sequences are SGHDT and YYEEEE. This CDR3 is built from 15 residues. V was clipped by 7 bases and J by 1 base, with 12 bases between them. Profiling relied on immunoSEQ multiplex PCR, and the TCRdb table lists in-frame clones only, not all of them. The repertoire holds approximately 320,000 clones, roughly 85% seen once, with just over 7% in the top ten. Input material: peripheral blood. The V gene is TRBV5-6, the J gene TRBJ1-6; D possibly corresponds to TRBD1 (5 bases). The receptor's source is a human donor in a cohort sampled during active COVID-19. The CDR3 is CASLRRGSYNSPLHF. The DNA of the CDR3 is TGTGCCAGCCTGAGGCGGGGGTCCTATAATTCACCCCTCCACTTT.